These 21 T cell receptor beta chains came from one sample sequenced in a study of blood T cell repertoires in COVID-19. Repertoires were generated with immunoSEQ multiplex PCR, while TCRdb's copy carries only in-frame clones and drops some. The table records 350,000 or so clones, around 83% of them present only once. The sample comprised peripheral blood. The receptors were gathered from a man aged 25-45 years with active or convalescent COVID-19.

The V and J genes are TRBV4-1 and TRBJ1-1; D possibly corresponds to TRBD1 (6 bases). Germline V lookup: CDR1 MGHRA, CDR2 YSYEKL. The CDR3 has 16 residues. V was clipped by 2 bases and J by 0 bases, with 13 bases between them. The CDR3 DNA sequence: TGCGCCAGCAGCCAATCAGGGGTAGTGATGAACACTGAAGCTTTCTTT. Translation: CASSQSGVVMNTEAFF.

The chain recombines TRBV19 with TRBJ2-1; 9 bases are shared with TRBD1. The length of the CDR3 is 16 residues. Germline V gene lookup returns CDR1 LNHDA and CDR2 SQIVND (reference sequence). Unmatched junction bases numbered 10, after V lost 5 bases and J lost 5 bases. The CDR3 DNA is TGTGCCAGTAGTCCCGCCGGGACAGGGACTAACAATGAGCAGTTCTTC. Translated: CASSPAGTGTNNEQFF.

This clone showed up just a few times. The junction shows a germline mismatch at one end, possibly a read error. The rearrangement links TRBV5-1 to TRBJ1-2; D is uncertain. CDR1 is SGHRS, CDR2 YFSETQ, per germline. The CDR3 runs 11 residues. The CDR3 is CASSDNNGYTF. The CDR3 DNA reads as TGCGCCAGCAGCGATAACAATGGCTACACCTTC. The variable domain in full, with the rest retrieved from reference TRBV5-1 and TRBJ1-2, is KAGVTQTPRYLIKTRGQQVTLSCSPISGHRSVSWYQQTPGQGLQFLFEYFSETQRNKGNFPGRFSGRQFSNSRSEMNVSTLELGDSALYLCASSDNNGYTFGSGTRLTVV.

The rearrangement links TRBV5-1 to TRBJ2-7, with TRBD2 identical over 10 bases. CDR1 is SGHRS, CDR2 YFSETQ, per germline. The CDR3 sequence is 15 residues long. V lost 4 bases, J lost 6 bases, and 10 bases stayed unmatched. The CDR3, as DNA: TGCGCCAGCAGCCCACTGGTAGCGGGGGGTGGCGAGCAGTACTTC. This codes for CASSPLVAGGGEQYF.

This rearrangement joins TRBV5-1 to TRBJ1-2, with TRBD1 identical over 7 bases. The CDR3 is 15 residues long. Unmatched junction bases numbered 7, after V lost 0 bases and J lost 5 bases. CDR1 is SGHRS, CDR2 YFSETQ, per germline. The CDR3 coding sequence is TGCGCCAGCAGCTTGGTTGGCTCCAGGGGGTATGGCTACACCTTC. Encoded protein: CASSLVGSRGYGYTF.

The gene calls are TRBV4-2 and TRBJ1-5, with D hard to call. This CDR3 has 16 amino acids. CDR1 is LGHNA, CDR2 YNFKEQ, per germline. Trimming took 0 bases from V and 2 from J, leaving 11 bases between them. DNA for the CDR3: TGTGCCAGCAGCCAAGAGGGGAGAACAGGCAATCAGCCCCAGCATTTT. Its protein is CASSQEGRTGNQPQHF.

The chain combines TRBV19 with TRBJ1-1; 7 nucleotides match TRBD1. The CDR3 runs 15 residues. The germline gives CDR1 LNHDA, CDR2 SQIVND (reference sequence). V was clipped by 9 bases and J by 0 bases; unmatched bases: 10. CDR3 nucleotides: TGTGCCAGCAAGACAGGGAACGTGGTGAACACTGAAGCTTTCTTT. Its protein is CASKTGNVVNTEAFF.

This clone has just a few counts. The chain joins TRBV27 to TRBJ2-5, with 12 bases matching TRBD1. This CDR3 has 18 amino acids. Germline CDR1 MNHEY, CDR2 SMNVEV (reference sequence). After removal of 5 bases from V and 2 bases from J, the junction contained 12 bases not matched to a gene. The CDR3, as DNA: TGTGCCAGCAGTCGGGACAGGGGGCGCTCTAAAGGGCAAGAGACCCAGTACTTC. Translating gives CASSRDRGRSKGQETQYF.

This rearrangement joins TRBV9 to TRBJ2-7, with a tentative D call TRBD2 (6 bases). Germline V gives CDR1 SGDLS, CDR2 YYNGEE. Trimming removed 3 bases from V and 10 bases from J, with 17 bases in between. The CDR3 has 13 residues. CDR3 residues: CASSAGDFLSQYF. CDR3 bases: TGTGCCAGCAGCGCCGGGGACTTCTTGAGTCAGTACTTC.

This clone appeared a single time. The chain joins TRBV6-1 to TRBJ2-4; 9 bases match TRBD2. Trimming at V came to 3 bases and at J to 6 bases, leaving 15 bases not matched to a gene. The CDR3 loop spans 18 amino acids. Germline V gives CDR1 MNHNS, CDR2 SASEGT. Here the CDR3 reads CASSDLLGGGRATNIQYF. CDR3 bases: TGTGCCAGCAGTGACCTTTTGGGTGGCGGGAGGGCTACAAACATTCAGTACTTC.

The rearrangement links TRBV19 to TRBJ2-7, with TRBD1 identical over 7 bases. This CDR3 spans 14 amino acids. The J segment lost 7 bases and the V segment lost 5 bases, leaving 11 bases of the junction unmatched. From germline, CDR1 is LNHDA and CDR2 SQIVND (reference sequence). CDR3: CASSAPTGAREQYF. DNA of the CDR3: TGTGCCAGTAGTGCCCCCACAGGGGCTCGAGAGCAGTACTTC.

The V gene is TRBV11-3, the J gene TRBJ1-4; no definite D call. CDR3 length equals 12 residues. Germline CDR1 reads SGHNT; CDR2 reads YENEEA. V lost 6 bases and J 8 bases, leaving 10 bases between the germline ends. The CDR3 sequence: CASRQNSEKLFF. The CDR3 nucleotides read TGTGCCAGCAGGCAAAACAGCGAAAAACTGTTTTTT.

The chain combines TRBV24-1 with TRBJ2-2, with 8 positions matching TRBD1. V dropped 7 bases and J dropped 1; count of bases not matched to a gene: 4. The CDR3 consists of 15 residues. The germline CDR1 and CDR2 sequences are KGHDR and SFDVKD. CDR3 sequence reads: CATSSGGVNTGELFF. CDR3 nucleotide sequence: TGTGCCACCAGCTCAGGGGGCGTGAACACCGGGGAGCTGTTTTTT.

The chain links TRBV5-1 to TRBJ2-3; 12 bases map to TRBD2. CDR3 length equals 18 residues. Losses at the gene ends were 0 bases for V and 1 base for J; bases not matched to a gene: 6. Looked up from germline, CDR1 is SGHRS and CDR2 is YFSETQ. The CDR3 region is CASSLGLAGATGTDTQYF. The CDR3 bases are TGCGCCAGCAGCTTGGGACTAGCGGGGGCGACCGGCACAGATACGCAGTATTTT.

The V gene is TRBV24-1, the J gene TRBJ1-5; D may be TRBD1 (5 bases). CDR1 and CDR2 (germline): KGHDR, SFDVKD. V lost 7 bases and J 6 bases, leaving 9 bases between the germline ends. This CDR3 has 12 amino acids. The CDR3 bases are TGTGCCACCAGATCAGGGCGTCAGCCCCAGCATTTT. Translated: CATRSGRQPQHF.

J is TRBJ1-1 and V is TRBV7-9; 9 bases line up with TRBD1. CDR1 is SEHNR, CDR2 FQNEAQ, per germline (reference sequence). The CDR3 loop spans 15 amino acids. Trimming took 3 bases from V and 1 from J; bases not matched to a gene: 3. The CDR3 DNA sequence: TGTGCCAGCAGCTTTACAGGGGGCGGGAACACTGAAGCTTTCTTT. This encodes CASSFTGGGNTEAFF.

J is TRBJ1-2 and V is TRBV5-4; 8 bases map to TRBD1. CDR3 length: 13 amino acids. Germline assignment: CDR1 SGHNT and CDR2 YYREEE (reference sequence). J lost 8 bases, V lost 4 bases, and 7 bases had no gene match. The CDR3 DNA reads TGTGCCAGCAGCCCATGGACAGGGAGAGGCTACACCTTC. This sequence encodes CASSPWTGRGYTF.

This chain connects TRBV3-1 (or the pseudogene TRBV3-2) to TRBJ2-4, with 7 nucleotides matching TRBD2. CDR3 length: 16 amino acids. In germline, CDR1 is LGHDT, CDR2 YNNKEL (reference sequence). J gave up 8 bases and V 4 bases, and 14 bases lay outside the gene matches. CDR3 loop: CASSLRLAPPGDIQYF. The DNA of the CDR3 is TGTGCCAGCAGCCTCCGACTAGCCCCTCCCGGAGACATTCAGTACTTC.

The chain carries TRBV2 and TRBJ2-7; maybe TRBD1 (6 bases). The CDR3 length is 14 residues. The V gene lost 7 bases and the J gene lost 3 bases, with 16 bases spanning the gap. The germline CDR1 and CDR2 sequences are SNHLY and FYNNEI. CDR3 in DNA: TGTGCCAGCAAGTGGATGGCAGGGGTCTACGAGCAGTACTTC. Its protein product is CASKWMAGVYEQYF.

V is TRBV24-1 and J is TRBJ2-2; 13 bases are shared with TRBD2. This CDR3 is built from 19 residues. CDR1 and CDR2 (germline): KGHDR, SFDVKD. V was pared by 5 bases and J by 4 bases, with 12 bases of the junction left unmatched. The CDR3 is CATSGRGLAGPQSTGELFF. CDR3 bases: TGTGCCACCAGTGGACGGGGACTAGCGGGGCCTCAATCCACCGGGGAGCTGTTTTTT.

The chain has TRBV28 and TRBJ2-1; 11 bases are shared with TRBD2. The CDR3 is made up of 18 amino acids. Germline V gene lookup returns CDR1 MDHEN and CDR2 SYDVKM. V lost 5 bases to trimming and J lost 2 bases; unmatched junction nucleotides: 11. The CDR3 bases are TGTGCCAGCAGTCCCTCCGGGACTAGCGGACCTCCCTACAATGAGCAGTTCTTC. As protein: CASSPSGTSGPPYNEQFF.